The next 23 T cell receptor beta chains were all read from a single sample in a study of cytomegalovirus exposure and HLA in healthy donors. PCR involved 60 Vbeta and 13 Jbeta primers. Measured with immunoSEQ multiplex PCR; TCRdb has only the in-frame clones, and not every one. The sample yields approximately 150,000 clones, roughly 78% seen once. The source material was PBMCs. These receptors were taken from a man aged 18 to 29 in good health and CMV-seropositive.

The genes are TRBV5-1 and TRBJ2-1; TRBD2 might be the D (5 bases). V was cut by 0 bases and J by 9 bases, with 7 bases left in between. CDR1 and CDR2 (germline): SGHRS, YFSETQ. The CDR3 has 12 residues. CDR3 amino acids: CASSLGAGEQFF. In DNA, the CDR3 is TGCGCCAGCAGCTTGGGGGCGGGTGAGCAGTTCTTC.

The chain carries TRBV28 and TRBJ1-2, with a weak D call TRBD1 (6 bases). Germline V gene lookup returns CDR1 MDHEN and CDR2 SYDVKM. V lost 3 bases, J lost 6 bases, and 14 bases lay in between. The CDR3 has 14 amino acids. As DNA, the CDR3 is TGTGCCAGCAGTTTGGAGTGGGGGCCCGATGGCTACACCTTC. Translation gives CASSLEWGPDGYTF.

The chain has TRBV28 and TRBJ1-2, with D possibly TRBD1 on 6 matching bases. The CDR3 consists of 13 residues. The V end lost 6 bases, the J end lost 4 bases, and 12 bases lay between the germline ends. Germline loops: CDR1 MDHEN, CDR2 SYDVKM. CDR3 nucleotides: TGTGCCAGCAGCCCAGGGGCAGCCTATGGCTACACCTTC. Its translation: CASSPGAAYGYTF.

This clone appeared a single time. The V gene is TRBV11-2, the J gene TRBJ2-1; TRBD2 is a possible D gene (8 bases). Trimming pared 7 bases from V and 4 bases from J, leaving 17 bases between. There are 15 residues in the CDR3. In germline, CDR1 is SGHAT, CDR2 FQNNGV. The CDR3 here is CASTNVAGQYNEQFF. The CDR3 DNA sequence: TGTGCCAGCACTAACGTAGCGGGACAGTACAATGAGCAGTTCTTC.

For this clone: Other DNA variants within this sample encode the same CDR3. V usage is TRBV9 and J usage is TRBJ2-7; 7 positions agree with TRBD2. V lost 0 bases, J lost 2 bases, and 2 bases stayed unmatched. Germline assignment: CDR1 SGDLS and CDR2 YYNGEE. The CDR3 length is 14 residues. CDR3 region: CASSVESGAYEQYF. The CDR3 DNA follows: TGTGCCAGCAGCGTAGAGAGCGGGGCCTACGAGCAGTACTTC. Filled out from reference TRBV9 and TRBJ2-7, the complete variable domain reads DSGVTQTPKHLITATGQRVTLRCSPRSGDLSVYWYQQSLDQGLQFLIQYYNGEERAKGNILERFSAQQFPDLHSELNLSSLELGDSALYFCASSVESGAYEQYFGPGTRLTVT.

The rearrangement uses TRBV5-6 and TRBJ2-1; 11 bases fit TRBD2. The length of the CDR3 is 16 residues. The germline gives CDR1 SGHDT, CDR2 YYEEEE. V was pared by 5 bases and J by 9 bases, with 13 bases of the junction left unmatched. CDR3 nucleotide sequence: TGTGCCAGCAGGCGACTAGCGGGATTTAGTTCCGGTGAGCAGTTCTTC. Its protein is CASRRLAGFSSGEQFF.

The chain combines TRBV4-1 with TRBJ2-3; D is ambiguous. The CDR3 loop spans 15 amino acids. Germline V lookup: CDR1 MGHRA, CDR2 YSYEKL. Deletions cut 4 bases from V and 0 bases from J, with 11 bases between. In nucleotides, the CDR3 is TGCGCCAGCAGCCTGTGGGTGACTAGCACAGATACGCAGTATTTT. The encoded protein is CASSLWVTSTDTQYF.

The CDR3 here is CASSQGLAGGRNSYNEQFF. The CDR3 coding sequence is TGTGCCAGCAGCCAAGGACTAGCGGGAGGACGAAACTCCTACAATGAGCAGTTCTTC. V gene TRBV4-2 combines with J gene TRBJ2-1; 13 bases map to TRBD2. The CDR3 is 19 amino acids. Per the germline V gene, CDR1 is LGHNA and CDR2 is YNFKEQ. With 1 base clipped from V and 0 bases from J, the junction kept 6 bases outside the gene matches.

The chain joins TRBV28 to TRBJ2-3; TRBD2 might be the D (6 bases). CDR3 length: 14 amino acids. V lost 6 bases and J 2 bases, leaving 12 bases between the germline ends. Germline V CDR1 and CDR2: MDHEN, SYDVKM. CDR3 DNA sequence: TGTGCCAGCAGGTCATTAGCGGCCACAGATACGCAGTATTTT. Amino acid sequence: CASRSLAATDTQYF.

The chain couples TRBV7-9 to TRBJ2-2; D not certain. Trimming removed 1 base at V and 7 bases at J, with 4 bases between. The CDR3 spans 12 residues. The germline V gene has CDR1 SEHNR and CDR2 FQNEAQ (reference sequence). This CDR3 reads CASSLVGGELFF. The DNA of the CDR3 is TGTGCCAGCAGCTTAGTCGGCGGGGAGCTGTTTTTT.

CDR3 nucleotides: TGTGCCACCTCTAGCGGATTGGACTACAATGAGCAGTTCTTC. Translated: CATSSGLDYNEQFF. This chain links TRBV19 with TRBJ2-1; TRBD2 matches at 7 bases. There are 14 residues in the CDR3. Germline CDR1 reads LNHDA; CDR2 reads SQIVND (reference sequence). V gave up 10 bases and J gave up 3 bases; unmatched junction bases: 9. The variable domain in full, completed from reference TRBV19 and TRBJ2-1, reads DGGITQSPKYLFRKEGQNVTLSCEQNLNHDAMYWYRQDPGQGLRLIYYSQIVNDFQKGDIAEGYSVSREKKESFPLTVTSAQKNPTAFYLCATSSGLDYNEQFFGPGTRLTVL.

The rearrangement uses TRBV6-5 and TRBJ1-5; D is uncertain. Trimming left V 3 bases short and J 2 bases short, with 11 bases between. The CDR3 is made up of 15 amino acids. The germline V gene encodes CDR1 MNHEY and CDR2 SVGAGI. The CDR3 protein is CASSYGRGGNQPQHF. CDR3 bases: TGTGCCAGCAGTTATGGCCGTGGAGGCAATCAGCCCCAGCATTTT.

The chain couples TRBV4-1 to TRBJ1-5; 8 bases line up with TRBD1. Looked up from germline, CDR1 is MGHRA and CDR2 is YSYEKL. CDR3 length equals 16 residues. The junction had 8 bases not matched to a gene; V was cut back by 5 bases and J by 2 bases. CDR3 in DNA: TGCGCCAGCAGCTCGTCAGGGGGCTCGGGCAATCAGCCCCAGCATTTT. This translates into CASSSSGGSGNQPQHF.

The CDR3 DNA reads as TGTGCCTGGGGACAGGGAAGGGGATATGGCTACACCTTC. Protein: CAWGQGRGYGYTF. The gene calls are TRBV30 and TRBJ1-2, with TRBD1 identical over 8 bases. Germline V CDR1 and CDR2: GTSNPN, SVGIG (reference sequence). The length of the CDR3 is 13 residues. V shed 5 bases and J 5 bases; nucleotides not matched to a gene: 7.

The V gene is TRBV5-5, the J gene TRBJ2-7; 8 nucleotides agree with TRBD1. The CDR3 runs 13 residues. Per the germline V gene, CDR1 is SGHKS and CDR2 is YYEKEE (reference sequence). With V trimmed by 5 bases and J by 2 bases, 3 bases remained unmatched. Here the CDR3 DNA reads TGTGCCAGCAGATCGGACAGGGCCTACGAGCAGTACTTC. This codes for CASRSDRAYEQYF.

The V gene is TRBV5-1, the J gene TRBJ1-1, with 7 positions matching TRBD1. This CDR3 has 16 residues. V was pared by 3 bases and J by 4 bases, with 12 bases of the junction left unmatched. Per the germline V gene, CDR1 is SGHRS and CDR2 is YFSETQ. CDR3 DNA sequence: TGCGCCAGCAGCTCCGGACAGGCTACCCGCCCCACTGAAGCTTTCTTT. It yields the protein CASSSGQATRPTEAFF.

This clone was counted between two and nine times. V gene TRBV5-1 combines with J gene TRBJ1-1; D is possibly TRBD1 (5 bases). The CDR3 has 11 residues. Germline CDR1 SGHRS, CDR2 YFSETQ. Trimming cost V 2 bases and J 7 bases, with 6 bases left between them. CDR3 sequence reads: CASSLGDEAFF. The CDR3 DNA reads TGCGCCAGCAGCTTAGGGGATGAAGCTTTCTTT. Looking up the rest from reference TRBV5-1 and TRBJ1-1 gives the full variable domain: KAGVTQTPRYLIKTRGQQVTLSCSPISGHRSVSWYQQTPGQGLQFLFEYFSETQRNKGNFPGRFSGRQFSNSRSEMNVSTLELGDSALYLCASSLGDEAFFGQGTRLTVV.

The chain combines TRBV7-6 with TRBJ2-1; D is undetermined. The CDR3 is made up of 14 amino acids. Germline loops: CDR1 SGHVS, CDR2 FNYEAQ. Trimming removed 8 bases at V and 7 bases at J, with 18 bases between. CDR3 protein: CASRKVGYGNEQFF. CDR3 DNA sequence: TGTGCCAGCCGAAAAGTCGGTTACGGGAATGAGCAGTTCTTC.

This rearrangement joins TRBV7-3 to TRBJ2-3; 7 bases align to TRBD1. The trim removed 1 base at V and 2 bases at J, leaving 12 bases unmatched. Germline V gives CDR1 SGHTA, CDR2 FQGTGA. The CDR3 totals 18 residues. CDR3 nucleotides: TGTGCCAGCAGCTTAATGGGGGCTTGGCAGGGGGACACAGATACGCAGTATTTT. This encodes CASSLMGAWQGDTDTQYF.

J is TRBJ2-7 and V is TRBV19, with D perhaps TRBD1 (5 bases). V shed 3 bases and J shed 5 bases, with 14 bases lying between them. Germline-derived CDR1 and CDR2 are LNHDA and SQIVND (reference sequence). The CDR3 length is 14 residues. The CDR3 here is CASSMGQGGNEQYF. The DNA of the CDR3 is TGTGCCAGTAGTATGGGGCAGGGTGGAAACGAGCAGTACTTC.

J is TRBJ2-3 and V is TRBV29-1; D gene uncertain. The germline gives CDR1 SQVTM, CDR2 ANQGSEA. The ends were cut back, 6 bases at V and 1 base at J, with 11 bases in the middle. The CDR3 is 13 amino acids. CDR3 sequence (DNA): TGCAGCGTCGCTAGTCCTCGCACAGATACGCAGTATTTT. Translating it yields CSVASPRTDTQYF.

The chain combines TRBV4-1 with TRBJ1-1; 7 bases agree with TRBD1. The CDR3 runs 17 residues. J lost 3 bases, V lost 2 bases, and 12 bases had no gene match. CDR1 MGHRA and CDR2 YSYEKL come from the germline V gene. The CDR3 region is CASSQQGRGRQDTEAFF. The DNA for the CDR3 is TGCGCCAGCAGCCAACAGGGCAGGGGGAGACAAGACACTGAAGCTTTCTTT.

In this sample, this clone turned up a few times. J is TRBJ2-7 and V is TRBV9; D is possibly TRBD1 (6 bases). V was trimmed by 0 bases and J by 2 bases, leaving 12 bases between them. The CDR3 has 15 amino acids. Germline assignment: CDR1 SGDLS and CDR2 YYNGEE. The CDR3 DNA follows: TGTGCCAGCAGCGTAGGGGCAGGGGTAGCCTACGAGCAGTACTTC. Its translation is CASSVGAGVAYEQYF.